The 12 T cell receptor beta chains below all came from one sample that was sequenced in a study of blood T cell repertoires in COVID-19. Measured with immunoSEQ multiplex PCR; TCRdb has only the in-frame clones, and not every one. Of under 60,000 clones listed, over 75% are singletons. Sequenced material: peripheral blood. The receptors shown here come from a human donor with active COVID-19. The donor label of this sample is uncertain.

The gene calls are TRBV19 and TRBJ1-5; TRBD1 aligns across 9 bases. Germline loops: CDR1 LNHDA, CDR2 SQIVND (reference sequence). The V segment lost 3 bases and the J segment 6 bases; nucleotides outside the gene matches: 6. This CDR3 is built from 15 residues. For the CDR3, the DNA is TGTGCCAGTAGTATGGGACAGGGAGGCGGTCAGCCCCAGCATTTT. The encoded protein is CASSMGQGGGQPQHF.

V is TRBV5-1 and J is TRBJ2-2, with TRBD2 identical over 13 bases. Germline V CDR1 and CDR2: SGHRS, YFSETQ. The CDR3 loop spans 15 amino acids. J was trimmed by 5 bases and V by 5 bases; bases with no gene match: 3. In DNA, the CDR3 is TGCGCCAGCAGAGGACTAGCGGGAGTTACCGGGGAGCTGTTTTTT. Translation: CASRGLAGVTGELFF. The whole variable domain, remainder taken from reference TRBV5-1 and TRBJ2-2, is KAGVTQTPRYLIKTRGQQVTLSCSPISGHRSVSWYQQTPGQGLQFLFEYFSETQRNKGNFPGRFSGRQFSNSRSEMNVSTLELGDSALYLCASRGLAGVTGELFFGEGSRLTVL.

The chain couples TRBV14 to TRBJ1-1, with D hard to call. The CDR3 length is 15 residues. V was cut by 4 bases and J by 4 bases, with 16 bases left in between. Germline V gives CDR1 SGHDN, CDR2 FVKESK. CDR3: CASSLYRGGGTEAFF. DNA of the CDR3: TGTGCCAGCAGCCTATATCGTGGAGGTGGCACTGAAGCTTTCTTT.

This chain joins TRBV3-1 (or the pseudogene TRBV3-2) and TRBJ2-5, with TRBD2 identical over 9 bases. V gave up 4 bases and J gave up 4 bases; unmatched junction bases: 7. Germline V lookup: CDR1 LGHDT, CDR2 YNNKEL (reference sequence). This CDR3 is built from 15 residues. The CDR3 sequence is CASSLKREVAETQYF. CDR3 sequence (DNA): TGTGCCAGCAGCCTAAAGCGGGAGGTGGCAGAGACCCAGTACTTC.

V is TRBV14 and J is TRBJ2-5, with a possible D match to TRBD2 (6 bases). The CDR3 runs to 14 residues. Germline CDR1 reads SGHDN; CDR2 reads FVKESK. Between the trimmed V and J ends, which lost 2 bases and 7 bases, there was a span of 14 bases. The CDR3 region has the DNA TGTGCCAGCAGCCAAAACAGGTTGGGAGGGACCCAGTACTTC. Protein product: CASSQNRLGGTQYF.

The CDR3 DNA is TGTGCCAGCAGTGAATATCGCTCCGAGGAGCTCCACAATGAGCAGTTCTTC. Encoded protein: CASSEYRSEELHNEQFF. This rearrangement joins TRBV25-1 to TRBJ2-1, with D uncertain. CDR1 is MGHDK and CDR2 is SYGVNS in the germline V gene. V lost 0 bases, J lost 5 bases, and 17 bases lay in between. The CDR3 length is 17 residues.

A few counts support this clone. This sequence joins TRBV28 and TRBJ1-2; 9 bases line up with TRBD1. The germline gives CDR1 MDHEN, CDR2 SYDVKM. After removal of 8 bases from V and 4 bases from J, the junction contained 11 bases not matched to a gene. CDR3 length: 15 amino acids. The CDR3: CASGGQGTFAYGYTF. The CDR3 bases are TGTGCCAGCGGCGGACAGGGGACGTTTGCCTATGGCTACACCTTC.

The rearrangement links TRBV4-1 to TRBJ2-1; the D gene is possibly TRBD1 (6 bases). Trimming stripped 0 bases from V and 12 bases from J, with 9 bases between. The length of the CDR3 is 12 residues. CDR1 is MGHRA, CDR2 YSYEKL, per germline. Here the CDR3 reads CASSQEGAGQFF. The DNA of the CDR3 is TGCGCCAGCAGCCAAGAGGGGGCCGGGCAGTTCTTC.

V is TRBV6-5 and J is TRBJ2-3; 10 bases align to TRBD1. Germline loops: CDR1 MNHEY, CDR2 SVGAGI. The CDR3 runs 14 residues. V dropped 8 bases and J dropped 6; count of bases not matched to a gene: 8. CDR3 coding DNA: TGTGCCAGCCAGGACAGGGGGATCGAGGATACGCAGTATTTT. It specifies CASQDRGIEDTQYF.

This chain joins TRBV5-3 and TRBJ1-1; maybe TRBD1 (5 bases). TRBV5-3 is filed as an ORF, its function uncertain. The V end lost 3 bases, the J end lost 4 bases, and 16 bases lay between the germline ends. The CDR3 contains 15 residues. Here the CDR3 reads CARSSTPRRVTEAFF. As DNA, the CDR3 is TGTGCCAGAAGCTCAACCCCCCGCAGGGTCACTGAAGCTTTCTTT.

The CDR3 loop is CASRPRGMAQETQYF. The CDR3 nucleotides read TGCGCCAGCAGACCGCGGGGGATGGCCCAAGAGACCCAGTACTTC. The chain employs TRBV5-1 and TRBJ2-5; 7 bases are shared with TRBD2. The CDR3 has 15 amino acids. CDR1 and CDR2 (germline): SGHRS, YFSETQ. V lost 5 bases, J lost 1 base, and 8 bases stayed unmatched.

The J gene is TRBJ1-2, the V gene TRBV6-5; D call uncertain. Trimming removed 2 bases at V and 2 bases at J, with 9 bases between. The CDR3 has 14 residues. Per the germline V gene, CDR1 is MNHEY and CDR2 is SVGAGI. This CDR3 reads CASSYLTRNYGYTF. CDR3 nucleotide sequence: TGTGCCAGCAGTTACCTAACGAGAAACTATGGCTACACCTTC.